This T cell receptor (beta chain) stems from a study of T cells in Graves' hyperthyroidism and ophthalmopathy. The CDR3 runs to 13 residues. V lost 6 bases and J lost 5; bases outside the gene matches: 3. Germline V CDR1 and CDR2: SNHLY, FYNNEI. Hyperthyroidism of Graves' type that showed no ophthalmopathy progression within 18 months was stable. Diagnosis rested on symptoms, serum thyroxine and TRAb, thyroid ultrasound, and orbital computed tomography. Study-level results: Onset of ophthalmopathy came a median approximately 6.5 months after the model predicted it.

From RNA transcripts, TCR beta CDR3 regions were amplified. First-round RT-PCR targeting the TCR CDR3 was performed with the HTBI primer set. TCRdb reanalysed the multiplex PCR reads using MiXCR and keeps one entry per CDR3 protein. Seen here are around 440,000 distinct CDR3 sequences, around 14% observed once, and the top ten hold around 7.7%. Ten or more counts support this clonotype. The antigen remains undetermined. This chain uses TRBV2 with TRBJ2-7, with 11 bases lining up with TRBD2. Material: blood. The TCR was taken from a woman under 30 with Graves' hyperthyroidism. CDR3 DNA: TGTGCCAGCAGAACTAGCGGGAGTAACGAGCAGTACTTC. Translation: CASRTSGSNEQYF.